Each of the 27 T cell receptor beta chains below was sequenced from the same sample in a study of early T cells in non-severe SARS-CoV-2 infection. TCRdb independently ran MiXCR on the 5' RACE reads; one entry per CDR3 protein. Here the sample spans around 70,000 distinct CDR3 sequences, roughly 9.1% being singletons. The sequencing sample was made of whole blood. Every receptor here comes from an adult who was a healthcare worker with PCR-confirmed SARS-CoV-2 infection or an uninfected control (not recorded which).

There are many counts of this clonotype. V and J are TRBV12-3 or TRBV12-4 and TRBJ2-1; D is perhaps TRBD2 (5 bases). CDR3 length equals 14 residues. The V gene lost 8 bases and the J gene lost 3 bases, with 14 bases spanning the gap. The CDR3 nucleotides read TGTGCCAGCCAGGACTCTGAATTCTACAATGAGCAGTTCTTC. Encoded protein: CASQDSEFYNEQFF.

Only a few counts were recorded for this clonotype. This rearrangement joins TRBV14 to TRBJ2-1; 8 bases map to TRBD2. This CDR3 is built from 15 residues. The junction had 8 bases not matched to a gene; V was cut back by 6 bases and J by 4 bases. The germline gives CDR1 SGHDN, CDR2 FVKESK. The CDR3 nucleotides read TGTGCCAGCAGTCGACTAGCGCACTTATACAATGAGCAGTTCTTC. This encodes CASSRLAHLYNEQFF.

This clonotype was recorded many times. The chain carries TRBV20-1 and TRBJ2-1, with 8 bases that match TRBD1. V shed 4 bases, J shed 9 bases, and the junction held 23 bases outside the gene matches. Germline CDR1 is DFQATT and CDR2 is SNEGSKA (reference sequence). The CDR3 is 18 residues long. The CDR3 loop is CSATLTGDRYRYDSEQFF. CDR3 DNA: TGCAGTGCTACATTGACAGGGGATAGATACCGATATGACAGTGAGCAGTTCTTC.

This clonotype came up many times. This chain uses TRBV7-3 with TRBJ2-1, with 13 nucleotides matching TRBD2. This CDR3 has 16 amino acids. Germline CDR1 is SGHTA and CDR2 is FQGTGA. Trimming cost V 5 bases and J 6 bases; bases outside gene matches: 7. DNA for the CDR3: TGTGCCAGCAGCCCCACTAGCGGGAGGGCGGGCAATGAGCAGTTCTTC. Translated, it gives CASSPTSGRAGNEQFF.

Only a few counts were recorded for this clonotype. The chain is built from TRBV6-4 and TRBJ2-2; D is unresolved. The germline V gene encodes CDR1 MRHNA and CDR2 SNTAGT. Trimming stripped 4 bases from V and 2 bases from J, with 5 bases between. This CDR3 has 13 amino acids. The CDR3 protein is CASSAGNTGELFF. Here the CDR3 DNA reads TGTGCCAGCAGTGCAGGCAACACCGGGGAGCTGTTTTTT.

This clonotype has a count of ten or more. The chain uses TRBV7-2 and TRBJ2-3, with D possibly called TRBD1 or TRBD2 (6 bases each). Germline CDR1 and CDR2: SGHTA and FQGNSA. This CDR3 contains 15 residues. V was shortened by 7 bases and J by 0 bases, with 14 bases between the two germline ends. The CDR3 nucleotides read TGTGCCAGCACCCTCGGGGGACACAGCACAGATACGCAGTATTTT. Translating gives CASTLGGHSTDTQYF. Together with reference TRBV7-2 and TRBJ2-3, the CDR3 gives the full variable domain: GAGVSQSPSNKVTEKGKDVELRCDPISGHTALYWYRQSLGQGLEFLIYFQGNSAPDKSGLPSDRFSAERTGGSVSTLTIQRTQQEDSAVYLCASTLGGHSTDTQYFGPGTRLTVL.

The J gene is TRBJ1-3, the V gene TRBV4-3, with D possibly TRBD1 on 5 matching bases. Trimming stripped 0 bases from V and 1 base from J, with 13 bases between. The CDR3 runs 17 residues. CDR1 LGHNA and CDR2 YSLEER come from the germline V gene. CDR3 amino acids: CASSQDMGGFSGNTIYF. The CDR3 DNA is TGCGCCAGCAGCCAAGATATGGGGGGGTTTTCTGGAAACACCATATATTTT.

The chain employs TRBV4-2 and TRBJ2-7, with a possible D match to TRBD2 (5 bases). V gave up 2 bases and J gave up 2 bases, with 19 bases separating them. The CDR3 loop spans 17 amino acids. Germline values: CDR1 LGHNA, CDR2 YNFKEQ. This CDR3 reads CASSQPKRGSPPYEQYF. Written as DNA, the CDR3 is TGTGCCAGCAGCCAACCAAAGCGAGGGAGCCCCCCCTACGAGCAGTACTTC.

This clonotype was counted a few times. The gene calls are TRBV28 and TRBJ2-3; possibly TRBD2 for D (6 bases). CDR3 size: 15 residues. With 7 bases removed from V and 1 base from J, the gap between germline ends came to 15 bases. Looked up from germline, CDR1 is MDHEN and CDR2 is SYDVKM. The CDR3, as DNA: TGTGCCAGCACCATGGGGGGATTGGGCACAGATACGCAGTATTTT. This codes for CASTMGGLGTDTQYF.

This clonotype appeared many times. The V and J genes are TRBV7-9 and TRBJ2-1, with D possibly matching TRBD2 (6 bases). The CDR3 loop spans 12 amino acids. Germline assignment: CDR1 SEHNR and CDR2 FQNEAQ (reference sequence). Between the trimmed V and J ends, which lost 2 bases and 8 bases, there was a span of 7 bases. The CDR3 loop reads CASSLPGDEQFF. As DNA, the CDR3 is TGTGCCAGCAGCTTACCGGGGGATGAGCAGTTCTTC.

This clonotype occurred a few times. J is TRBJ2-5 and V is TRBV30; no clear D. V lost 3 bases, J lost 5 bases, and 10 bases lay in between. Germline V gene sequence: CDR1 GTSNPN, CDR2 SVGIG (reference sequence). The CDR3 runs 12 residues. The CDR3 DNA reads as TGTGCCTGGAGCCCCCTAGTCGAGACCCAGTACTTC. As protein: CAWSPLVETQYF.

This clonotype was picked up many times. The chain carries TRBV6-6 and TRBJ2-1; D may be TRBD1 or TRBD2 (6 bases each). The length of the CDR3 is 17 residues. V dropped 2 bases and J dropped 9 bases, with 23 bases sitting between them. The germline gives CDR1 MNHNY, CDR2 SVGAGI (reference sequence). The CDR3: CASSYELAAPEGGEQFF. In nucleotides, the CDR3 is TGTGCCAGCAGTTACGAATTAGCGGCGCCCGAGGGGGGTGAGCAGTTCTTC.

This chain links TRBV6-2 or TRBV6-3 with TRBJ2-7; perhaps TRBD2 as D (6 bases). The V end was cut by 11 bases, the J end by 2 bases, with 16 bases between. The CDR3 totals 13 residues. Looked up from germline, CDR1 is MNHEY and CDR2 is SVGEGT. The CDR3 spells CAAWGEDPYEQYF. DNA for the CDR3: TGTGCCGCCTGGGGGGAGGACCCCTACGAGCAGTACTTC.

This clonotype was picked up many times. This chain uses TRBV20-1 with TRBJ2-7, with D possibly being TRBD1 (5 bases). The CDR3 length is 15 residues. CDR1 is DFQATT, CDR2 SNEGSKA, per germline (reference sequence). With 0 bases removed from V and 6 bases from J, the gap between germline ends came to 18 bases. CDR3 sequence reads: CSARDGAGPGGEQYF. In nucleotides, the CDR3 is TGCAGTGCTAGAGATGGGGCAGGGCCAGGCGGCGAGCAGTACTTC.

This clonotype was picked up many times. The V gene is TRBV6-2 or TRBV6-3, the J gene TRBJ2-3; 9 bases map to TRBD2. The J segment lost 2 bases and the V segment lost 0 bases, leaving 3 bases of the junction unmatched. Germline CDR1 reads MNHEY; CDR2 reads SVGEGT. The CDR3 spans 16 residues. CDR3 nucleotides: TGTGCCAGCAGTTACTCTGCTAGCGGGATCACAGATACGCAGTATTTT. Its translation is CASSYSASGITDTQYF.

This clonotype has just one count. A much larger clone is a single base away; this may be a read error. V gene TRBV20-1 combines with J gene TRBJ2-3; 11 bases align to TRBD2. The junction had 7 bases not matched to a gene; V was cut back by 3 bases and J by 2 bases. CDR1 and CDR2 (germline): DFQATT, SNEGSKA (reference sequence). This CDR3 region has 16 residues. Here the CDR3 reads CSARTLAGGDTDTQYF. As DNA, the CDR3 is TGCAGTGCTAGGACGCTAGCGGGAGGTGACACAGATACGCAGTATTTT.

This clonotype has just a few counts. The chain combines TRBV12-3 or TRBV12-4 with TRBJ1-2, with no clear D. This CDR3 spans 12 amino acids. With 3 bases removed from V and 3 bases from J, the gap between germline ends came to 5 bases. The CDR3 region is CASSFRHYGYTF. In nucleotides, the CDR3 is TGTGCCAGCAGTTTCCGGCACTATGGCTACACCTTC.

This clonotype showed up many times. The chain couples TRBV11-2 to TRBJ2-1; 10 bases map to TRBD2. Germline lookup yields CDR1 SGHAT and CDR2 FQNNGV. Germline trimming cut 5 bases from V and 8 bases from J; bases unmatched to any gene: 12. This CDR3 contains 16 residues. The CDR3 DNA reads TGTGCCAGCAGCCGCCCCCCTAGCGGGAGTTATGATGAGCAGTTCTTC. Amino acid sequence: CASSRPPSGSYDEQFF.

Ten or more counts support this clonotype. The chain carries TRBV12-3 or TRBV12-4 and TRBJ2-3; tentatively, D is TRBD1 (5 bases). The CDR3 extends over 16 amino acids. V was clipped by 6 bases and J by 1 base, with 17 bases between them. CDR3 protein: CASSRQGPVGTDTQYF. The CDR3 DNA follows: TGTGCCAGCAGCCGCCAGGGTCCCGTAGGCACAGATACGCAGTATTTT.

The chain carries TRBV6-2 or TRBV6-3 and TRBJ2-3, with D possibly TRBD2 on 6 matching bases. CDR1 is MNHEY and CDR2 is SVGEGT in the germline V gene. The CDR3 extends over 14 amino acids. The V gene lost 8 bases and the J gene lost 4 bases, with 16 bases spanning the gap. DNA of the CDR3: TGTGCCAGCGGATACGCGTGGGGGGCAGATACGCAGTATTTT. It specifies CASGYAWGADTQYF.

The CDR3: CSVAPATQSYNEQFF. The DNA of the CDR3 is TGCAGCGTGGCACCGGCTACACAGTCCTACAATGAGCAGTTCTTC. The J gene is TRBJ2-1, the V gene TRBV29-1; D ambiguous. Germline V CDR1 and CDR2: SQVTM, ANQGSEA. The CDR3 sequence is 15 residues long. Trimming removed 6 bases at V and 1 base at J, with 16 bases between.

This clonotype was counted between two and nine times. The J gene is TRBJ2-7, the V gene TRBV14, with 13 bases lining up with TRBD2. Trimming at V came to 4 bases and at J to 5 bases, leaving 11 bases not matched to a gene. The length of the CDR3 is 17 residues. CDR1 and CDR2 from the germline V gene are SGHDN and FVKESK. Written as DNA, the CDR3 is TGTGCCAGCAGCCCGTGGACTAGCGGGAGAAGGGGGCACGAGCAGTACTTC. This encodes CASSPWTSGRRGHEQYF.

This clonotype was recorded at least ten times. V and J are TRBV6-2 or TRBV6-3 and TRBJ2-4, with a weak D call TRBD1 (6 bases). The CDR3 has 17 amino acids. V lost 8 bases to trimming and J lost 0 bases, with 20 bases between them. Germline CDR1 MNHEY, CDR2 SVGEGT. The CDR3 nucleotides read TGTGCCAGCGGCTCGTATGGGACATCGTTAGCCAAAAACATTCAGTACTTC. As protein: CASGSYGTSLAKNIQYF.

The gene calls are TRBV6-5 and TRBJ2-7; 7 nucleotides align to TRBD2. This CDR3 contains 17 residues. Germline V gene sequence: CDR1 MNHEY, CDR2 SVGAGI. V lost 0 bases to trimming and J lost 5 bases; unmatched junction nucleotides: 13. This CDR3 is CASSYSFTGTKGHEQYF. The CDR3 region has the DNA TGTGCCAGCAGTTACTCCTTCACCGGGACTAAGGGCCACGAGCAGTACTTC.

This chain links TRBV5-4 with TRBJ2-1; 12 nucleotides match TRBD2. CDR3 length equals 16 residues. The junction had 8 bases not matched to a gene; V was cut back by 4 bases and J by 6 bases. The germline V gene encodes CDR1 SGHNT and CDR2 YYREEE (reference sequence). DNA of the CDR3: TGTGCCAGCAGCCCCACGGCTAGCGGGAGGGGCAATGAGCAGTTCTTC. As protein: CASSPTASGRGNEQFF.

The CDR3: CASSIREYSPLHF. The DNA of the CDR3 is TGTGCCAGCAGCATCAGGGAATATTCACCCCTCCACTTT. The rearrangement uses TRBV7-9 and TRBJ1-6, with D possibly TRBD1 on 5 matching bases. CDR1 is SEHNR, CDR2 FQNEAQ, per germline (reference sequence). With 5 bases removed from V and 8 bases from J, the gap between germline ends came to 10 bases. CDR3 length: 13 residues.

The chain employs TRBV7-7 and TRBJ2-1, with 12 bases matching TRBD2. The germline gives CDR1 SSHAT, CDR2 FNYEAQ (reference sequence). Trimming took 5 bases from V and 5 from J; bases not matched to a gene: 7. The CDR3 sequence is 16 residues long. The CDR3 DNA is TGTGCCAGCAGCCCCGGACTAGCGGGGACGCACAATGAGCAGTTCTTC. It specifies CASSPGLAGTHNEQFF.